This is a list of T cell receptor beta chains from one sample in a study of blood T cell repertoires in COVID-19. Measured with immunoSEQ multiplex PCR; TCRdb has only the in-frame clones, and not every one. The profile shows approximately 38,000 clones, about 90% of them singletons. The sequencing input was peripheral blood. These receptors all stem from a man aged 55 to 70 with COVID-19, enrolled during active disease. The CDR3 runs from the conserved cysteine through the conserved F or W. The order of the fields is clone size, J gene, D gene, V gene, CDR3 protein, CDR3 DNA. A D gene is named only where the DNA matches it firmly. Only some rows state a clone size, as once, few, many or a class for expanded clones.

.	TRBJ1-3	.	TRBV3-1/TRBV3-2	CASSSRGQRDTIYF	TGTGCCAGCAGCTCGCGAGGGCAGCGGGACACCATATATTTT
once	TRBJ2-5	.	TRBV19	CASSSSDQETQYF	TGTGCCAGTAGTTCATCGGACCAAGAGACCCAGTACTTC
.	TRBJ1-2	TRBD1	TRBV5-4	CASSLRQGSGYTF	TGTGCCAGCAGCTTACGACAGGGGTCTGGCTACACCTTC
.	TRBJ2-2	TRBD2	TRBV7-2	CASSARPRLAGWAGELFF	TGTGCCAGCAGCGCACGCCCGCGACTAGCGGGGTGGGCCGGGGAGCTGTTTTTT
.	TRBJ1-1	TRBD1	TRBV10-1	CASSEFTGGARTEAFF	TGCGCCAGCAGTGAATTCACAGGGGGCGCCCGGACTGAAGCTTTCTTT
.	TRBJ1-2	TRBD1	TRBV28	CASSTNGQGYGYTF	TGTGCCAGCAGTACGAACGGACAGGGGTATGGCTACACCTTC
.	TRBJ2-1	TRBD2	TRBV9	CASSVGGTTYNEQFF	TGTGCCAGCAGCGTAGGGGGGACTACCTACAATGAGCAGTTCTTC
once	TRBJ2-3	TRBD2	TRBV29-1	CSVVGLAATDTQYF	TGCAGCGTTGTAGGACTAGCGGCCACAGATACGCAGTATTTT
few	TRBJ2-5	.	TRBV28	CASSLYGGGAFDRTQYF	TGTGCCAGCAGTTTATACGGAGGGGGCGCTTTTGACAGGACCCAGTACTTC
.	TRBJ2-4	.	TRBV5-1	CASSSTVSKNIQYF	TGCGCCAGCAGCTCGACAGTTAGCAAAAACATTCAGTACTTC
.	TRBJ2-7	.	TRBV20-1	CSASSRGNEQYF	TGCAGTGCTAGTTCTCGGGGGAACGAGCAGTACTTC
.	TRBJ1-4	.	TRBV29-1	CSAMDRRENEKLFF	TGCAGCGCCATGGACCGGCGGGAGAATGAAAAACTGTTTTTT
once	TRBJ2-5	.	TRBV27	CASSPPGQSETQYF	TGTGCCAGCAGTCCCCCGGGACAATCAGAGACCCAGTACTTC
.	TRBJ1-3	.	TRBV19	CASSIDRRNTIYF	TGTGCCAGTAGTATAGATCGTCGAAACACCATATATTTT
.	TRBJ2-2	.	TRBV18	CASSPPRTSNTGELFF	TGTGCCAGCTCACCACCAAGGACATCGAACACCGGGGAGCTGTTTTTT
few	TRBJ2-1	TRBD1	TRBV6-1	CASSGQGPISYNEQFF	TGTGCCAGCAGTGGACAGGGGCCGATCTCTTACAATGAGCAGTTCTTC
few	TRBJ2-7	.	TRBV5-1	CASSLFLAGTYEQYF	TGCGCCAGCAGCTTGTTCCTGGCAGGGACCTACGAGCAGTACTTC
.	TRBJ2-3	.	TRBV19	CASRSAGRAQYF	TGTGCCAGTAGATCAGCGGGTCGGGCGCAGTATTTT
.	TRBJ1-2	TRBD1	TRBV28	CASSSGQGGGYTF	TGTGCCAGCAGTTCAGGCCAGGGGGGCGGCTACACCTTC
.	TRBJ1-5	TRBD1	TRBV28	CASVGDRGRPQHF	TGTGCCAGCGTCGGGGACAGGGGGAGGCCCCAGCATTTT
.	TRBJ1-4	.	TRBV18	CASSSGGTEKLFF	TGTGCCAGCTCGTCCGGGGGGACAGAAAAACTGTTTTTT
.	TRBJ2-7	.	TRBV27	CASSTTGSEQYF	TGTGCCAGCAGTACTACAGGGTCTGAGCAGTACTTC
.	TRBJ1-1	.	TRBV10-3	CAIRATGRNTEAFF	TGTGCCATACGAGCTACAGGGAGAAACACTGAAGCTTTCTTT
.	TRBJ1-6	.	TRBV5-4	CASQVYVNSPLHF	TGTGCCAGCCAGGTGTATGTAAATTCACCCCTCCACTTT
.	TRBJ2-3	.	TRBV28	CASSEGEDTQYF	TGTGCCAGCAGTGAGGGGGAGGATACGCAGTATTTT
.	TRBJ1-1	.	TRBV11-2	CASSHTRNTEAFF	TGTGCCAGCAGCCATACACGGAACACTGAAGCTTTCTTT
.	TRBJ1-2	TRBD1	TRBV28	CASSEATGAPNYGYTF	TGTGCCAGCAGTGAAGCGACAGGGGCCCCTAACTATGGCTACACCTTC
.	TRBJ1-2	.	TRBV10-1	CASSESRQTGYTF	TGCGCCAGCAGTGAGTCCAGGCAGACTGGCTACACCTTC
.	TRBJ1-3	.	TRBV27	CASIRIGNTIYF	TGTGCCAGCATCAGAATTGGAAACACCATATATTTT
once	TRBJ2-4	.	TRBV20-1	CRLCLVDF	TGCAGGTTGTGTCTAGTTGACTTC
.	TRBJ1-2	.	TRBV10-3	CAISESMGQGIRYGYTF	TGTGCCATCAGTGAGTCGATGGGGCAGGGTATCAGGTATGGCTACACCTTC
once	TRBJ1-1	TRBD1	TRBV28	CASSFRDRDTEAFF	TGTGCCAGCAGTTTCCGGGACAGGGACACTGAAGCTTTCTTT
once	TRBJ2-1	.	TRBV4-1	CASSQDLVAVRGPDNEQFF	TGCGCCAGCAGCCAAGATCTAGTAGCGGTGCGGGGGCCAGACAATGAGCAGTTCTTC
.	TRBJ2-7	.	TRBV5-1	CASSYQNYEQYF	TGCGCCAGCAGCTACCAGAACTACGAGCAGTACTTC
.	TRBJ1-5	.	TRBV23-1	CASSQSGGRSNQPQHF	TGCGCCAGCAGTCAATCGGGGGGGCGGTCAAATCAGCCCCAGCATTTT
.	TRBJ2-3	.	TRBV5-6	CASSLVGRRTDTQYF	TGTGCCAGCAGCTTGGTGGGGCGCCGGACAGATACGCAGTATTTT
.	TRBJ1-2	.	TRBV6-5	CASSYSYPVIYGYTF	TGTGCCAGCAGTTACTCGTATCCGGTGATCTATGGCTACACCTTC
once	TRBJ1-2	TRBD1	TRBV30	CAWSVARGSHGYTF	TGTGCCTGGAGTGTAGCCAGGGGGAGCCATGGCTACACCTTC
.	TRBJ1-1	.	TRBV18	CASSPDQAGLGEAFF	TGTGCCAGCTCACCCGACCAGGCGGGACTGGGCGAAGCTTTCTTT
.	TRBJ2-7	TRBD1	TRBV5-1	CASSLESPRQGAVYEQYF	TGCGCCAGCAGCTTGGAATCCCCCAGGCAGGGGGCTGTGTACGAGCAGTACTTC
.	TRBJ1-1	.	TRBV11-2	CASSQGWGGQAFF	TGTGCCAGCAGCCAGGGATGGGGAGGTCAGGCTTTCTTT
once	TRBJ1-1	TRBD1	TRBV3-1/TRBV3-2	CASSPRGYGGEAFF	TGTGCCAGCAGCCCCAGGGGGTATGGGGGTGAAGCTTTCTTT
.	TRBJ1-2	.	TRBV2	CASSETGGYTF	TGTGCCAGCAGTGAGACAGGTGGCTACACCTTC
.	TRBJ1-5	TRBD1	TRBV28	CASSWTGGDNQPQHF	TGTGCCAGCAGTTGGACAGGGGGGGACAATCAGCCCCAGCATTTT
.	TRBJ2-3	.	TRBV6-2/TRBV6-3	CASSYSLEEADTQYF	TGTGCCAGCAGTTACTCGCTGGAGGAGGCAGATACGCAGTATTTT
.	TRBJ2-2	TRBD1	TRBV19	CASRPDREFTGELFF	TGTGCCAGTAGACCCGACAGGGAGTTCACCGGGGAGCTGTTTTTT
.	TRBJ1-5	.	TRBV7-9	CASSFDNNQPQHF	TGTGCCAGCAGTTTCGACAACAATCAGCCCCAGCATTTT
once	TRBJ2-2	.	TRBV7-2	CASSKMGQGNTGELFF	TGTGCCAGCAGCAAAATGGGGCAGGGTAACACCGGGGAGCTGTTTTTT
.	TRBJ2-1	TRBD2	TRBV15	CATSREREGGEQFF	TGTGCCACCAGCAGAGAGCGGGAGGGGGGTGAGCAGTTCTTC